The 7 T cell receptor beta chains given below trace back to one sample, sequenced in a study of T cells in Graves' hyperthyroidism and ophthalmopathy. Authors of the study amplified TCR beta CDR3 regions from RNA transcripts. A first-round RT-PCR of the TCR CDR3 used the HTBI primer set. TCRdb re-called the multiplex PCR reads through MiXCR, storing one row per CDR3 protein. Among approximately 640,000 distinct CDR3 sequences listed, 16% were seen once. The specimen was blood. Receptors originate from a woman in her twenties or thirties with Graves' hyperthyroidism.

This clonotype was seen at least ten times. V usage is TRBV7-2 and J usage is TRBJ2-3; 7 positions match TRBD1. The CDR3 contains 15 residues. Germline trimming cut 1 base from V and 5 bases from J; bases unmatched to any gene: 6. From germline, CDR1 is SGHTA and CDR2 FQGNSA. The CDR3 loop reads CASSLDDRGRDTQYF. The CDR3 DNA sequence: TGTGCCAGCAGCTTAGATGATAGGGGGCGAGATACGCAGTATTTT.

The table lists this clonotype with a few counts. The chain employs TRBV20-1 and TRBJ1-2; D possibly corresponds to TRBD1 (6 bases). V was cut by 4 bases and J by 5 bases, with 17 bases left in between. Germline CDR1 and CDR2: DFQATT and SNEGSKA (reference sequence). The CDR3 contains 14 residues. For the CDR3, the DNA is TGCAGTGCTAAATGGACAGAATCCTTTTATGGCTACACCTTC. Its protein product is CSAKWTESFYGYTF.

This clonotype was seen a handful of times. The chain recombines TRBV6-6 with TRBJ2-4, with D possibly matching TRBD2 (5 bases). There are 15 residues in the CDR3. CDR1 is MNHNY and CDR2 is SVGAGI in the germline V gene (reference sequence). Trimming left V 0 bases short and J 4 bases short, with 10 bases between. CDR3 region: CASSYSGWEKNIQYF. The CDR3, as DNA: TGTGCCAGCAGTTACTCGGGCTGGGAGAAAAACATTCAGTACTTC.

This clonotype was found a few times. Its ends do not fully match the called genes, so a read error is possible. The CDR3 sequence: CASTELGLADSQETQHF. CDR3 DNA sequence: TGCGCCAGCACCGAATTAGGACTAGCGGACAGCCAAGAGACCCAGCACTTC. This sequence joins TRBV5-1 and TRBJ2-5, with 10 bases aligning to TRBD2. The CDR3 sequence is 17 residues long. CDR1 is SGHRS and CDR2 is YFSETQ in the germline V gene.

The V call is TRBV9, the J call TRBJ2-1; 9 positions agree with TRBD2. The V gene's germline CDR1 is SGDLS and CDR2 YYNGEE. CDR3 length: 16 amino acids. After removal of 3 bases from V and 8 bases from J, the junction contained 12 bases not matched to a gene. Here the CDR3 DNA reads TGTGCCAGCAGCGGCCCCTCTAGCGGGAACGTCTATGAGCAGTTCTTC. This encodes CASSGPSSGNVYEQFF.

This rearrangement joins TRBV9 to TRBJ2-1, with D perhaps given as TRBD1 or TRBD2 (5 bases each). Germline V gene lookup returns CDR1 SGDLS and CDR2 YYNGEE. The CDR3 is 15 residues long. With 3 bases removed from V and 9 bases from J, the gap between germline ends came to 19 bases. CDR3 region: CASSAWDARKGEQFF. The CDR3 nucleotides read TGTGCCAGCAGCGCCTGGGACGCCCGCAAGGGTGAGCAGTTCTTC.

To note about this clonotype: This may come from a read error, since a much larger clone is one base off. V usage is TRBV30 and J usage is TRBJ1-4; no clear D. Germline V lookup: CDR1 GTSNPN, CDR2 SVGIG (reference sequence). The CDR3 is made up of 13 amino acids. With 0 bases removed from V and 4 bases from J, the gap between germline ends came to 6 bases. Here the CDR3 reads CAWSVRVNEKLFF. CDR3 nucleotides: TGTGCCTGGAGTGTACGGGTTAATGAAAAACTGTTTTTT.